The clone carrying this T cell receptor (beta chain) was picked up many times. Its antigen is undetermined. This sample stems from a study of T cells in Graves' hyperthyroidism and ophthalmopathy. The CDR3 regions of TCR beta were amplified from RNA transcripts. Using the HTBI primer set, a first-round RT-PCR was run on the TCR CDR3. Each CDR3 protein gets one entry after TCRdb re-called the multiplex PCR reads with MiXCR. Among about 520,000 distinct CDR3 sequences, around a quarter were seen once, and the ten largest hold 11%. CDR3 length: 16 amino acids. Germline V gene data show CDR1 as MNHEY and CDR2 as SVGEGT. V dropped 2 bases and J dropped 0 bases, with 13 bases sitting between them. Study-wide points: The model foresaw ophthalmopathy a median 6.5 months prior to onset.

This clonotype was sampled from a woman aged 30 to 39 with Graves' ophthalmopathy. Sequencing was performed on blood. This chain joins TRBV6-2 or TRBV6-3 and TRBJ1-1; D ambiguous. CDR3 DNA: TGTGCCAGCAGTTACGCTGGTTGGGAAATGAACACTGAAGCTTTCTTT. This translates into CASSYAGWEMNTEAFF.